The 8 T cell receptor beta chains reported below all come from one sample, sequenced in a study of T cell responses to AZD1222 COVID-19 vaccine. TCRdb's copy holds only in-frame clones and misses some; the assay was immunoSEQ multiplex PCR. The table lists 95,000 to 150,000 clones, roughly 86% of them singletons. The specimen was peripheral blood, collected on day 0 of AZD1222 vaccination. The receptors originated from an adult in good health.

The chain carries TRBV11-3 and TRBJ2-2, with 12 nucleotides matching TRBD2. J lost 6 bases, V lost 5 bases, and 7 bases had no gene match. Germline V gene data show CDR1 as SGHNT and CDR2 as YENEEA. The CDR3 extends over 16 amino acids. CDR3 amino acids: CASSPTGLAGSGELFF. For the CDR3, the DNA is TGTGCCAGCAGCCCTACGGGACTAGCGGGTTCCGGGGAGCTGTTTTTT.

This clone was detected only a few times. The rearrangement joins TRBV6-1 to TRBJ1-5, with no clear D. V was shortened by 3 bases and J by 1 base, with 4 bases between the two germline ends. Looked up from germline, CDR1 is MNHNS and CDR2 is SASEGT. The CDR3 has 13 amino acids. CDR3: CASSDRSNQPQHF. The CDR3 DNA reads TGTGCCAGCAGTGACAGGAGCAATCAGCCCCAGCATTTT.

The V gene is TRBV5-1, the J gene TRBJ2-7, with no clear D. The CDR3 spans 12 residues. In germline, CDR1 is SGHRS, CDR2 YFSETQ. Trimming cost V 4 bases and J 2 bases, with 7 bases left between them. The CDR3: CASSLRPYEQYF. Written as DNA, the CDR3 is TGCGCCAGCAGCCTCCGACCCTACGAGCAGTACTTC.

This clone was seen a single time. V is TRBV6-1 and J is TRBJ1-3, with D possibly matching TRBD1 (5 bases). The germline V and J ends were trimmed by 2 bases and 4 bases, with 12 bases remaining between them. Looked up from germline, CDR1 is MNHNS and CDR2 is SASEGT. This CDR3 has 15 amino acids. The CDR3 coding sequence is TGTGCCAGCAGTGAACTCGGGGGAGAAGGAAACACCATATATTTT. Protein sequence: CASSELGGEGNTIYF.

The chain has TRBV5-1 and TRBJ1-2, with TRBD1 identical over 9 bases. The CDR3 is 14 residues long. Germline CDR1 reads SGHRS; CDR2 reads YFSETQ. V lost 4 bases and J lost 4; bases outside the gene matches: 5. The CDR3 DNA sequence: TGCGCCAGCAGCGACCCACAGGGGGCCTATGGCTACACCTTC. It specifies CASSDPQGAYGYTF.

CDR3 nucleotide sequence: TGTGCCTGGAGTCGCGGGAAGGAGACCCAGTACTTC. Its protein is CAWSRGKETQYF. The V gene is TRBV30, the J gene TRBJ2-5, with D tentatively TRBD2 (6 bases). Germline V gene data show CDR1 as GTSNPN and CDR2 as SVGIG (reference sequence). Trimming took 2 bases from V and 5 from J, leaving 9 bases between them. This CDR3 has 12 amino acids. The full variable domain, in which reference TRBV30 and TRBJ2-5 provide the parts outside the CDR3, is SQTIHQWPATLVQPVGSPLSLECTVEGTSNPNLYWYRQAAGRGLQLLFYSVGIGQISSEVPQNLSASRPQDRQFILSSKKLLLSDSGFYLCAWSRGKETQYFGPGTRLLVL.

This clone was detected only a few times. CDR3 sequence reads: CASSIAGSSANADTQYF. In DNA, the CDR3 is TGTGCCAGTAGTATCGCAGGGTCGTCCGCCAACGCAGATACGCAGTATTTT. J is TRBJ2-3 and V is TRBV19; TRBD1 is a possible D gene (5 bases). Deletions cut 3 bases from V and 4 bases from J, with 20 bases between. CDR1 LNHDA and CDR2 SQIVND come from the germline V gene (reference sequence). The length of the CDR3 is 17 residues.

This chain joins TRBV29-1 and TRBJ2-3, with a tentative D call TRBD2 (6 bases). V was cut by 5 bases and J by 2 bases, with 11 bases left in between. The CDR3 loop spans 13 amino acids. Germline V gives CDR1 SQVTM, CDR2 ANQGSEA. CDR3 region: CSVYGGATDTQYF. In DNA form, the CDR3 reads TGCAGCGTTTATGGAGGGGCCACAGATACGCAGTATTTT.